The next 13 T cell receptor beta chains were all read from a single sample in a study of blood T cell repertoires in COVID-19. This table comes from immunoSEQ multiplex PCR, and its TCRdb copy is limited to in-frame clones, with some not included. Seen here are fewer than 350,000 clones, roughly 87% observed once, and the top ten hold over 3.5%. The sample consisted of peripheral blood. These receptors came from a woman aged 60-75 years with COVID-19, enrolled during active disease.

This chain joins TRBV5-6 and TRBJ1-1, with D unclear. This CDR3 spans 12 amino acids. Germline CDR1 reads SGHDT; CDR2 reads YYEEEE. V gave up 9 bases and J gave up 4 bases, with 13 bases separating them. CDR3 protein: CATNRGGTEAFF. The CDR3 region has the DNA TGTGCCACAAATCGGGGAGGCACTGAAGCTTTCTTT.

A few counts support this clone. This chain joins TRBV19 and TRBJ1-2, with a tentative D call TRBD1 (6 bases). CDR1 is LNHDA and CDR2 is SQIVND in the germline V gene (reference sequence). The CDR3 totals 12 residues. V lost 8 bases and J 2 bases, leaving 9 bases between the germline ends. This CDR3 is CASLDRNYGYTF. The CDR3, as DNA: TGTGCCAGTCTGGACAGAAACTATGGCTACACCTTC. The full variable domain, with the rest looked up from reference TRBV19 and TRBJ1-2, is DGGITQSPKYLFRKEGQNVTLSCEQNLNHDAMYWYRQDPGQGLRLIYYSQIVNDFQKGDIAEGYSVSREKKESFPLTVTSAQKNPTAFYLCASLDRNYGYTFGSGTRLTVV.

The chain is built from TRBV3-1 (or the pseudogene TRBV3-2) and TRBJ1-1; 8 bases align to TRBD1. The CDR3 covers 12 residues. Trimming cost V 4 bases and J 6 bases; bases outside gene matches: 1. In germline, CDR1 is LGHDT, CDR2 YNNKEL (reference sequence). This CDR3 is CASSRTGSEAFF. CDR3 sequence (DNA): TGTGCCAGCAGCCGGACAGGGTCTGAAGCTTTCTTT.

Worth noting for this clone: Other DNA sequences from this sample encode an identical CDR3 as well. The J gene is TRBJ1-2, the V gene TRBV28; tentatively, D is TRBD1 (5 bases). The CDR3 extends over 12 amino acids. Trimming cost V 3 bases and J 5 bases, with 7 bases left between them. From germline, CDR1 is MDHEN and CDR2 SYDVKM. CDR3 amino acids: CASSFRGYGYTF. CDR3 sequence (DNA): TGTGCCAGCAGTTTTAGGGGTTATGGCTACACCTTC.

CDR3 amino acids: CASSPGGGNTEAFF. The DNA of the CDR3 is TGTGCCAGTAGTCCAGGGGGAGGCAACACTGAAGCTTTCTTT. The chain combines TRBV19 with TRBJ1-1, with 7 bases identical to TRBD1. CDR3 size: 14 residues. V shed 5 bases and J 2 bases; nucleotides not matched to a gene: 5. CDR1 is LNHDA and CDR2 is SQIVND in the germline V gene (reference sequence).

The chain combines TRBV6-1 with TRBJ1-2, with unresolved D. This CDR3 has 12 residues. Between the trimmed V and J ends, which lost 3 bases and 4 bases, there was a span of 6 bases. From germline, CDR1 is MNHNS and CDR2 SASEGT. CDR3 region: CASSEARYGYTF. CDR3 DNA sequence: TGTGCCAGCAGTGAGGCCCGCTATGGCTACACCTTC.

V usage is TRBV7-3 and J usage is TRBJ2-5; D is possibly TRBD1 (5 bases). This CDR3 comprises 11 residues. Trimming stripped 5 bases from V and 8 bases from J, with 9 bases between. Germline lookup yields CDR1 SGHTA and CDR2 FQGTGA. The CDR3 loop is CASSQGGTQYF. The CDR3 coding sequence is TGTGCCAGCAGCCAGGGCGGCACCCAGTACTTC.

CDR3 loop: CASSQARRAGTEAFF. The CDR3, as DNA: TGTGCCAGCAGCCAAGCGCGCAGGGCGGGAACTGAAGCTTTCTTT. The J gene is TRBJ1-1, the V gene TRBV4-2; D might be TRBD1 (5 bases). Germline-derived CDR1 and CDR2 are LGHNA and YNFKEQ. CDR3 size: 15 residues. The V end was cut by 1 base, the J end by 5 bases, with 14 bases between.

V is TRBV28 and J is TRBJ2-6; the match to TRBD2 covers 8 bases. The germline gives CDR1 MDHEN, CDR2 SYDVKM. Unmatched junction bases numbered 2, after V lost 5 bases and J lost 2 bases. This CDR3 contains 15 residues. DNA for the CDR3: TGTGCCAGCAGTCGGGGGGGGACTGGGGCCAACGTCCTGACTTTC. Protein sequence: CASSRGGTGANVLTF.

This clone was recorded once. The CDR3 loop reads CASSIAGTGPWNIQYF. The CDR3 DNA follows: TGTGCCAGTAGTATAGCCGGGACAGGGCCCTGGAACATTCAGTACTTC. The chain has TRBV19 and TRBJ2-4, with 9 bases that match TRBD1. The trim removed 1 base at V and 7 bases at J, leaving 8 bases unmatched. The CDR3 is 16 amino acids. The germline V gene has CDR1 LNHDA and CDR2 SQIVND (reference sequence).

The rearrangement uses TRBV7-9 and TRBJ1-1; D is possibly TRBD1 (5 bases). Trimming removed 5 bases at V and 6 bases at J, with 7 bases between. This CDR3 has 11 amino acids. CDR1 SEHNR and CDR2 FQNEAQ come from the germline V gene (reference sequence). This CDR3 reads CASSTGPEAFF. For the CDR3, the DNA is TGTGCCAGCAGCACAGGTCCTGAAGCTTTCTTT.

This rearrangement joins TRBV30 to TRBJ1-5; 7 nucleotides align to TRBD1. Germline V gene lookup returns CDR1 GTSNPN and CDR2 SVGIG (reference sequence). After removal of 4 bases from V and 4 bases from J, the junction contained 10 bases not matched to a gene. The CDR3 has 15 amino acids. CDR3 DNA: TGTGCCTGGAATCCGGGGACAGCAGAAAATCAGCCCCAGCATTTT. It specifies CAWNPGTAENQPQHF.

The chain uses TRBV6-5 and TRBJ2-5; D uncertain. Trimming cost V 0 bases and J 1 base, with 6 bases left between them. The CDR3 covers 14 residues. Germline V gene data show CDR1 as MNHEY and CDR2 as SVGAGI. The CDR3 bases are TGTGCCAGCAGTTACTCCACAGCCCAAGAGACCCAGTACTTC. Translation: CASSYSTAQETQYF.